A selection of T cell receptor beta chains follows, all from one sample in a study of shared clonotypes between healthy human individuals. Profiling relied on immunoSEQ multiplex PCR, and the TCRdb table lists in-frame clones only, not all of them. The sample has hundreds of thousands of clones, more than 70% seen once. The material sequenced was memory CD4+ T cells sorted from blood. These receptors were obtained from a woman aged 25 to 39 in good health. Both conserved end residues are trimmed from each CDR3. The order of the fields is D gene, V gene, J gene, CDR3 protein. A D gene is named only where the DNA matches it firmly.

>-|TRBV2|TRBJ2-6
ASSEVRVSSGANVLT
>TRBD1|TRBV5-1|TRBJ2-7
ASSGAGPTGGRWDDSYEQY
>-|TRBV30|TRBJ2-2
ASTPLWGVRAGELF
>TRBD2|TRBV28|TRBJ2-1
ASSLRTRHNEQF
>TRBD1|TRBV10-2|TRBJ1-5
ASSGGRGQGKPQH
>TRBD1|TRBV5-8|TRBJ2-7
ASSARQGTYEQY
>TRBD2|TRBV28|TRBJ2-1
ASNAAGGTYNEQF
>-|TRBV28|TRBJ1-1
ASRVTGEMNTEAF
>-|TRBV7-2|TRBJ2-2
ASTPFVRELF
>-|TRBV15|TRBJ1-4
ATSRDYGGNEKLF
>-|TRBV5-1|TRBJ2-3
ASSLLWRAGTDTQY
>-|TRBV2|TRBJ2-7
ASSESGPTGYEQY
>-|TRBV11-2|TRBJ2-1
ASSPKTRTDEQF
>TRBD1|TRBV10-2|TRBJ2-5
ASSEDWDRQETQY
>-|TRBV25-1|TRBJ2-7
ASSDTDYYEQY
>TRBD2|TRBV5-1|TRBJ2-2
ASSLDGTSGRAVNTGELF
>TRBD1|TRBV5-1|TRBJ2-2
ASSPGTENTGELF
>-|TRBV2|TRBJ2-7
ASSPFGPGLAGGRHEQY
>-|TRBV9|TRBJ1-5
ASSGGHPGDQPQH
>-|TRBV12-5|TRBJ2-3
ASGLNLGVTDTQY
>-|TRBV27|TRBJ2-6
ATGYISGANVLT
>TRBD2|TRBV5-1|TRBJ2-5
ASSSGTSRQETQY
>-|TRBV6-5|TRBJ1-4
ASSPATREKLF
>-|TRBV10-3|TRBJ2-3
AISDPVLGDTQY
>-|TRBV18|TRBJ2-6
ASSPVDEGGANVLT
>-|TRBV28|TRBJ1-5
AGTRGGSNQPQH
>TRBD2|TRBV5-1|TRBJ2-2
ASSLQGGTGELF
>-|TRBV30|TRBJ2-3
AWGGSTDTQY
>-|TRBV7-9|TRBJ2-7
ASSSRVQVNSYEQY
>TRBD2|TRBV6-5|TRBJ2-7
ASSFEPAGVREQY
>-|TRBV7-2|TRBJ2-5
ASSPSALVPETQY
>-|TRBV18|TRBJ2-1
ASSPIYNEQF
>TRBD2|TRBV11-1|TRBJ2-5
ASSLDSGRPETQY
>-|TRBV11-2|TRBJ2-5
ASSRTSYQETQY
>-|TRBV5-1|TRBJ2-1
ASSQDSGSYNEQF
>-|TRBV4-2|TRBJ1-2
ASRASYGYT
>TRBD1|TRBV5-1|TRBJ1-4
ASSVQGEGNEKLF
>TRBD2|TRBV6-5|TRBJ2-1
ASSRKRGAYNEQF
>TRBD1|TRBV4-1|TRBJ2-1
ASSQETRDRAYNEQF
>-|TRBV7-2|TRBJ1-2
ASSLTRSGTLNYGYT
>TRBD1|TRBV29-1|TRBJ1-2
SVARTGGNGYT
>-|TRBV29-1|TRBJ1-3
SVAGSGNTIY
>TRBD1|TRBV10-2|TRBJ1-1
ASRSRDRNTEAF
>TRBD2|TRBV6-5|TRBJ2-7
ASSYSSGSHYEQY
>-|TRBV7-9|TRBJ2-2
ASSPSRPGELF
>-|TRBV10-2|TRBJ2-3
ASSDRAVNTDTQY
>-|TRBV2|TRBJ1-5
ASREQVSNQPQH
>TRBD1|TRBV7-9|TRBJ2-3
ASSHRGWTDTQY
>TRBD1|TRBV29-1|TRBJ2-6
SVIRGTGANVLT